The 3 T cell receptor beta chains presented below share a single source sample, sequenced in a study of identical twins. TCRdb re-analysed the 5' RACE reads in MiXCR, keeping a single row per CDR3 protein. The data contain fewer than 900,000 distinct CDR3 sequences, about 18% of them singletons. The data also belong to a second study, concerning T cells expressing NK-cell markers.

Sequenced: PBMCs. Receptors were obtained from a woman younger than 35 in good health.

The CDR3 spells CASSVEYGAPLYEQYF. In nucleotides, the CDR3 is TGTGCCAGCAGCGTAGAATATGGGGCGCCTCTATACGAGCAGTACTTC. This chain joins TRBV9 and TRBJ2-7; a weak D match, TRBD1 (5 bases). This CDR3 has 16 residues. V was pared by 0 bases and J by 4 bases, with 17 bases between. CDR1 is SGDLS and CDR2 is YYNGEE in the germline V gene.

This clonotype was detected a few times. V usage is TRBV5-6 and J usage is TRBJ1-2; D ambiguous. This CDR3 has 13 residues. Germline V lookup: CDR1 SGHDT, CDR2 YYEEEE. V was shortened by 3 bases and J by 0 bases, with 6 bases between the two germline ends. The CDR3 DNA sequence: TGTGCCAGCAGCTCGGGCTCTAACTATGGCTACACCTTC. Its protein is CASSSGSNYGYTF.

As to this clonotype: One junction end does not reproduce the germline sequence, and a read error may be involved. The chain joins TRBV5-1 to TRBJ2-7, with D unclear. CDR3 length equals 15 residues. In germline, CDR1 is SGHRS, CDR2 YFSETQ. The CDR3 region has the DNA TGCTCCAGCAGCTATTCCCACCCGGCGAAGTACGAGCAGTACTTC. Its protein product is CSSSYSHPAKYEQYF. The full variable domain, rest sourced from reference TRBV5-1 and TRBJ2-7, is KAGVTQTPRYLIKTRGQQVTLSCSPISGHRSVSWYQQTPGQGLQFLFEYFSETQRNKGNFPGRFSGRQFSNSRSEMNVSTLELGDSALYLCSSSYSHPAKYEQYFGPGTRLTVT.